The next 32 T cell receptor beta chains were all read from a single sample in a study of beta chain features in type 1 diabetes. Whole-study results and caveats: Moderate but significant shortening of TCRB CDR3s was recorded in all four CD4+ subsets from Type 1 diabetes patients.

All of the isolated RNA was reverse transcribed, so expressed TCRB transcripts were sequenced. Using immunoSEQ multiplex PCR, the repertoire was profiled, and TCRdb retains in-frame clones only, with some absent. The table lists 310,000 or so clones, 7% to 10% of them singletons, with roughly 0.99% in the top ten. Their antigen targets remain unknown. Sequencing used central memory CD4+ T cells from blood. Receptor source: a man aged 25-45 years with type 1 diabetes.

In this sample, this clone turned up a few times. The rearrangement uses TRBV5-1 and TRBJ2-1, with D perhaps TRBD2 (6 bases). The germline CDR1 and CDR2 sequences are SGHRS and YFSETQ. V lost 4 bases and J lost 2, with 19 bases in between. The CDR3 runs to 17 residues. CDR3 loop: CASSPARDSGPYNEQFF. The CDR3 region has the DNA TGCGCCAGCAGCCCAGCTCGGGACTCTGGCCCCTACAATGAGCAGTTCTTC.

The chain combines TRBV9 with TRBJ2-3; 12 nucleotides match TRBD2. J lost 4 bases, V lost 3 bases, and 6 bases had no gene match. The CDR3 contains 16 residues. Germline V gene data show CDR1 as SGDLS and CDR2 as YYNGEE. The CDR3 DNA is TGTGCCAGCAGCGATACTAGCGGGGGGTCCCCAGATACGCAGTATTTT. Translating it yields CASSDTSGGSPDTQYF.

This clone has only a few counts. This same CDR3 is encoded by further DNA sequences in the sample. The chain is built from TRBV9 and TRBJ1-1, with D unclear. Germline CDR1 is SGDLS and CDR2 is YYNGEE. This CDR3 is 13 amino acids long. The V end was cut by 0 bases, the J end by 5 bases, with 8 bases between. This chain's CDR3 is CASSVAGDTEAFF. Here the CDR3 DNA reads TGTGCCAGCAGCGTAGCTGGGGATACTGAAGCTTTCTTT.

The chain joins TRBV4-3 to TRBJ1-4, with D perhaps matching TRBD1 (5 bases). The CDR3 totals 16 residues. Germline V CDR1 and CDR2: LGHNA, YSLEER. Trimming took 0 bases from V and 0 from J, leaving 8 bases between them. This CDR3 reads CASSQDEGATNEKLFF. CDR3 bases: TGCGCCAGCAGCCAAGATGAAGGGGCAACTAATGAAAAACTGTTTTTT.

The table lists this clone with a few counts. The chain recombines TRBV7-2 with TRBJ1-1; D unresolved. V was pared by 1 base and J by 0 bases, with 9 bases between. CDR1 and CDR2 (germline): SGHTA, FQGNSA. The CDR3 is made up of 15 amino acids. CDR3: CASSLGTRLNTEAFF. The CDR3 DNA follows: TGTGCCAGCAGCTTAGGAACCAGGTTGAACACTGAAGCTTTCTTT.

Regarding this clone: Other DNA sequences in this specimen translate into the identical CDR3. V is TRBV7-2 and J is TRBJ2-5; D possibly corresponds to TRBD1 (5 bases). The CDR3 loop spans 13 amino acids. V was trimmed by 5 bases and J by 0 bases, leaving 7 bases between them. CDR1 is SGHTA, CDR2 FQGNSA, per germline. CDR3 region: CASSRTYQETQYF. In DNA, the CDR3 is TGTGCCAGCAGCCGGACATACCAAGAGACCCAGTACTTC.

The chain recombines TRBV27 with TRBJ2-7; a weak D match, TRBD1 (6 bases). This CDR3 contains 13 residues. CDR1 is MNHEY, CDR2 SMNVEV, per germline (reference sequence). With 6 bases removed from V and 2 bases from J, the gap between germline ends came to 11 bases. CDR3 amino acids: CASRQDSTYEQYF. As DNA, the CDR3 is TGTGCCAGCAGGCAGGACAGTACCTACGAGCAGTACTTC.

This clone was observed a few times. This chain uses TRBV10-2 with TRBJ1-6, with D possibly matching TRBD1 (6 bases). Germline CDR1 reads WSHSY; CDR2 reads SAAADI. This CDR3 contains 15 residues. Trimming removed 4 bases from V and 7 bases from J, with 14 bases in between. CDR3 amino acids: CASSGRGEGNSPLHF. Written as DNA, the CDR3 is TGCGCCAGCAGTGGCAGGGGAGAGGGAAATTCACCCCTCCACTTT.

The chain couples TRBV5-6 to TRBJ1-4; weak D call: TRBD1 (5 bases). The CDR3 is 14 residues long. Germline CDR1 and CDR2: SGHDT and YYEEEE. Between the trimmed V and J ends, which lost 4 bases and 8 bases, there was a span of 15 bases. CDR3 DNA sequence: TGTGCCAGCAGCGCGCAGGGAGGCCCGGAAAAACTGTTTTTT. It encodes CASSAQGGPEKLFF. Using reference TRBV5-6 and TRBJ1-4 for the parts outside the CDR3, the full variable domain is DAGVTQSPTHLIKTRGQQVTLRCSPKSGHDTVSWYQQALGQGPQFIFQYYEEEERQRGNFPDRFSGHQFPNYSSELNVNALLLGDSALYLCASSAQGGPEKLFFGSGTQLSVL.

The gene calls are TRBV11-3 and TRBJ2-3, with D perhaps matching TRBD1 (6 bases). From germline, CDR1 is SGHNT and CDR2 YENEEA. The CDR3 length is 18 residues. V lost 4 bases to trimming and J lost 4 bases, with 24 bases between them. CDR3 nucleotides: TGTGCCAGCAGCTCAGGGGTTGGCAGGGGCTCTAGGTCAGATACGCAGTATTTT. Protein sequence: CASSSGVGRGSRSDTQYF.

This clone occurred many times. CDR3 in amino acids: CASSLGVPDTQYF. CDR3 in DNA: TGTGCCAGCAGCCTCGGGGTCCCGGATACGCAGTATTTT. The chain recombines TRBV7-2 with TRBJ2-3; D might be TRBD2 (5 bases). Trimming pared 5 bases from V and 6 bases from J, leaving 12 bases between. In germline, CDR1 is SGHTA, CDR2 FQGNSA. There are 13 residues in the CDR3.

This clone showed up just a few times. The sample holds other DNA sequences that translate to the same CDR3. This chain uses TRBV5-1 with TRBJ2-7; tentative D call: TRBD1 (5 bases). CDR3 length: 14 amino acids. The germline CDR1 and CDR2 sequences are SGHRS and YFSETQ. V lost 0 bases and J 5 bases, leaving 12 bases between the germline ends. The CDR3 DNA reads TGCGCCAGCAGCTTGGGCCAGGGAAGGGACGAGCAGTACTTC. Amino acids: CASSLGQGRDEQYF.

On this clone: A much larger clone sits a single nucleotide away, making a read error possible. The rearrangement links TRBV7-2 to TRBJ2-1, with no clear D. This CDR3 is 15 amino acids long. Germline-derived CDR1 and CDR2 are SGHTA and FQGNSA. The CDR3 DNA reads TGTGCCAGCCAGTTCAGATCAATCTCCCACAATGAGCAGTTCTTC. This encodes CASQFRSISHNEQFF.

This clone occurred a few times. CDR3 coding DNA: TGCAGTGCTGAGGGAGGGGGGGCAGGCACCTTC. Protein sequence: CSAEGGGAGTF. V and J are TRBV20-1 and TRBJ1-2, with D maybe TRBD1 (6 bases). Germline CDR1 reads DFQATT; CDR2 reads SNEGSKA (reference sequence). Trimming shortened V by 5 bases and J by 13 bases, and 17 bases separated the two germline ends. The CDR3 runs to 11 residues.

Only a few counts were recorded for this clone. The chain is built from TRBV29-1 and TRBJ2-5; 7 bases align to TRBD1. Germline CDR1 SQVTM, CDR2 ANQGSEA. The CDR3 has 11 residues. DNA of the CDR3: TGCACCGCAACTAGGGACAGGACCCAGTACTTC. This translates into CTATRDRTQYF.

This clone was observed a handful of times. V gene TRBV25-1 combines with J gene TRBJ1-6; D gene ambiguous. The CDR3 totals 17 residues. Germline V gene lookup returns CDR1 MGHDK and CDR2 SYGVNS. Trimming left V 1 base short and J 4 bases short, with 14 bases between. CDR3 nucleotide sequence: TGTGCCAGCAGTGAATTCGTGGGAAAGGGTTATAATTCACCCCTCCACTTT. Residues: CASSEFVGKGYNSPLHF.

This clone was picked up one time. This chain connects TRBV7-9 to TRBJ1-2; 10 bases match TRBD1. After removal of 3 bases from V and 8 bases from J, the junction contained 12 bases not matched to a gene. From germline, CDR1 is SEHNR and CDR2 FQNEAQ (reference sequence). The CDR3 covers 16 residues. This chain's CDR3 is CASSFTRTGGEGGYTF. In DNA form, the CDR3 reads TGTGCCAGCAGCTTCACCCGGACAGGGGGAGAGGGGGGCTACACCTTC.

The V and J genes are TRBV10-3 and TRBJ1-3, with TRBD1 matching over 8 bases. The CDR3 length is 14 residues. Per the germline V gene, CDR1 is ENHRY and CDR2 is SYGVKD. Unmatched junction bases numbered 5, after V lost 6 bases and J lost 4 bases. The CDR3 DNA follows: TGTGCCATCAGGGGGGGACAGGAGGGAAACACCATATATTTT. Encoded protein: CAIRGGQEGNTIYF.

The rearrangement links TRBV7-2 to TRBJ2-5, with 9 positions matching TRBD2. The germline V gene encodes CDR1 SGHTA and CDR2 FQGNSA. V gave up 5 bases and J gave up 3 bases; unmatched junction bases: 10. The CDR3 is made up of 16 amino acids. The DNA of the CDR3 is TGTGCCAGCAGCCGAATCCCCGCGGGGGGGAAAGAGACCCAGTACTTC. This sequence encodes CASSRIPAGGKETQYF. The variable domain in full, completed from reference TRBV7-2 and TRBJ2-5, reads GAGVSQSPSNKVTEKGKDVELRCDPISGHTALYWYRQSLGQGLEFLIYFQGNSAPDKSGLPSDRFSAERTGGSVSTLTIQRTQQEDSAVYLCASSRIPAGGKETQYFGPGTRLLVL.

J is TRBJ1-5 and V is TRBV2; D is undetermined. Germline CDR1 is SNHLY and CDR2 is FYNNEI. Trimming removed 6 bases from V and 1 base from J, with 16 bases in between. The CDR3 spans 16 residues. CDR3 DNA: TGTGCCAGCAGGAGGAAGTTTGGGGAGAGCAATCAGCCCCAGCATTTT. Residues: CASRRKFGESNQPQHF.

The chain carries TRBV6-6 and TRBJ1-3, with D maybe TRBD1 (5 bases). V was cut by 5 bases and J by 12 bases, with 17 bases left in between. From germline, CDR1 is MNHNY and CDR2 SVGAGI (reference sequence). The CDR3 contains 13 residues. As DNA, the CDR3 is TGTGCCAGCAGTCCTTATCAGGGAGGTCTCATATATTTT. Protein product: CASSPYQGGLIYF.

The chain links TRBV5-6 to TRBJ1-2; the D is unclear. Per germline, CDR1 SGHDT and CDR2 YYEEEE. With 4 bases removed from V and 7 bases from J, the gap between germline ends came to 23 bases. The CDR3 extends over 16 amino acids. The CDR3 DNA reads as TGTGCCAGCAGCGATCAACAAAACCCGTGGAGGGTTGGCTACACCTTC. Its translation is CASSDQQNPWRVGYTF.

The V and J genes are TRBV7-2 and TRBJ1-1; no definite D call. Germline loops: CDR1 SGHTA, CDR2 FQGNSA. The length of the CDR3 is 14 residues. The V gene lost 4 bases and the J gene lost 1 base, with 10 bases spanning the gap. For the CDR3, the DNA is TGTGCCAGCAGCTACTTACGGGGGAACACTGAAGCTTTCTTT. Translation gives CASSYLRGNTEAFF.

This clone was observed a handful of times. In nucleotides, the CDR3 is TGTGCCAGCTCACCTACAGACTACGAGCAGTACTTC. This encodes CASSPTDYEQYF. This chain joins TRBV18 and TRBJ2-7; D unresolved. Trimming took off 3 bases at V and 3 bases at J, with 6 bases between the two ends. This CDR3 comprises 12 residues. CDR1 is KGHSH and CDR2 is LQKENI in the germline V gene.

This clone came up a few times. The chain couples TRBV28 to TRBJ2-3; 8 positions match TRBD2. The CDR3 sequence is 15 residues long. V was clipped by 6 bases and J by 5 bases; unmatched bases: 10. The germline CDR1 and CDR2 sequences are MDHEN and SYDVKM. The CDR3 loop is CASSTGTRGGDTQYF. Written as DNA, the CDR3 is TGTGCCAGCAGCACCGGGACTAGGGGGGGAGATACGCAGTATTTT.

CDR3 protein: CASSFWAGGQDTQYF. The CDR3 nucleotides read TGTGCCAGCAGCTTTTGGGCGGGGGGGCAAGATACGCAGTATTTT. The chain uses TRBV7-2 and TRBJ2-3; TRBD2 agrees at 9 bases. Germline V gene data show CDR1 as SGHTA and CDR2 as FQGNSA. The J segment lost 5 bases and the V segment lost 3 bases, leaving 6 bases of the junction unmatched. The CDR3 totals 15 residues.

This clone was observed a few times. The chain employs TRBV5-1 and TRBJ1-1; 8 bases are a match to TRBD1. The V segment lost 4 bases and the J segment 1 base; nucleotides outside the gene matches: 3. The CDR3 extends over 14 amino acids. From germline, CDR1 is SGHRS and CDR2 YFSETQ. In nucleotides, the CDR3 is TGCGCCAGCAGCAACCAGGGGGCGAACACTGAAGCTTTCTTT. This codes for CASSNQGANTEAFF.

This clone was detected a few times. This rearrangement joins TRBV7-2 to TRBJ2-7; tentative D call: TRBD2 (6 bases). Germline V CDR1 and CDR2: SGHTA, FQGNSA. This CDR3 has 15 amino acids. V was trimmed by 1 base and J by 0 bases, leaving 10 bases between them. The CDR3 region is CASSLGRASSYEQYF. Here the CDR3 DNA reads TGTGCCAGCAGCTTAGGGAGGGCTAGCTCCTACGAGCAGTACTTC.

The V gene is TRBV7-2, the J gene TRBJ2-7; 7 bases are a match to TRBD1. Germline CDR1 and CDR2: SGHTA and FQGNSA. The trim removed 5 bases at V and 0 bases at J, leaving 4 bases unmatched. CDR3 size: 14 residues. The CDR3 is CASSKTGSSYEQYF. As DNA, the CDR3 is TGTGCCAGCAGCAAGACAGGGTCCTCCTACGAGCAGTACTTC.

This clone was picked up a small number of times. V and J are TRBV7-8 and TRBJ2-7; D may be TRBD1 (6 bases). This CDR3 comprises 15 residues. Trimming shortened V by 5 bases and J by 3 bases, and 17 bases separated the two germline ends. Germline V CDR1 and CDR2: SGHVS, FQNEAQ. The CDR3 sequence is CASSLNGDTLYEQYF. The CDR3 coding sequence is TGTGCCAGCAGCCTTAACGGGGACACTCTCTACGAGCAGTACTTC. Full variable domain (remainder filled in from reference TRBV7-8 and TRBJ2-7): GAGVSQSPRYKVAKRGQDVALRCDPISGHVSLFWYQQALGQGPEFLTYFQNEAQLDKSGLPSDRFFAERPEGSVSTLKIQRTQQEDSAVYLCASSLNGDTLYEQYFGPGTRLTVT.

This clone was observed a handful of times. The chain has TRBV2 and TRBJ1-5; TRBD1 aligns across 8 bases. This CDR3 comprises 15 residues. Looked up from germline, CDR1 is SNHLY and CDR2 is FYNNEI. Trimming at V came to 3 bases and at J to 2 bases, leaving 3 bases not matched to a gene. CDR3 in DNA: TGTGCCAGCAGTGATAGGACAGGGCGCAATCAGCCCCAGCATTTT. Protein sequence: CASSDRTGRNQPQHF.

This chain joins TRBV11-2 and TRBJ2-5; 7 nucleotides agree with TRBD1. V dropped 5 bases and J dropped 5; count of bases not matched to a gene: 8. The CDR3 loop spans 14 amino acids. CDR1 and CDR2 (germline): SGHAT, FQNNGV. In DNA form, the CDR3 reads TGTGCCAGCAGCGTGGGACAGATGAGGGAGACCCAGTACTTC. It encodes CASSVGQMRETQYF.